The rows below give T cell receptor beta chains drawn from one sample of a study of cytomegalovirus exposure and HLA in healthy donors. The assay was immunoSEQ multiplex PCR, and TCRdb's table has in-frame clones only and misses some. The sample has roughly 190,000 clones, about 85% seen once. Sequenced: PBMCs. These receptors were obtained from a woman aged 45-65 years in good health and CMV-seronegative. The CDR3 runs from the conserved cysteine through the conserved F or W. D genes are given only for firm matches. Clone size, where shown, is once, few, many, or a class for clones that have expanded.

abundance: NA; v_gene: TRBV29-1; d_gene: NA; j_gene: TRBJ2-3; CDR3nt: TGCAGCGTTGGCAGGAGCACAGATACGCAGTATTTT; CDR3aa: CSVGRSTDTQYF
abundance: once; v_gene: TRBV11-3; d_gene: NA; j_gene: TRBJ1-3; CDR3nt: TGTGCCAGCAGCCGGAGTGGTGGAAACACCATATATTTT; CDR3aa: CASSRSGGNTIYF
abundance: NA; v_gene: TRBV25-1; d_gene: TRBD2; j_gene: TRBJ2-1; CDR3nt: TGTGCCAGCAGTGAATCTGGTAGCGGGAGAAATGAGCAGTTCTTC; CDR3aa: CASSESGSGRNEQFF
abundance: few; v_gene: TRBV9; d_gene: TRBD1; j_gene: TRBJ1-2; CDR3nt: TGTGCCAGCAGCGTCGGACAGGGGGGAAGTTATGGCTACACCTTC; CDR3aa: CASSVGQGGSYGYTF
abundance: once; v_gene: TRBV7-9; d_gene: TRBD1; j_gene: TRBJ2-1; CDR3nt: TGTGCCAGCAGACCGGGACAGCAACACAATGAGCAGTTCTTC; CDR3aa: CASRPGQQHNEQFF
abundance: NA; v_gene: TRBV7-9; d_gene: NA; j_gene: TRBJ2-7; CDR3nt: TGTGCCAGCAGCTTAGCGCTAGGCAGGGACGAGCAGTACTTC; CDR3aa: CASSLALGRDEQYF
abundance: NA; v_gene: TRBV4-3; d_gene: NA; j_gene: TRBJ1-2; CDR3nt: TGCGCCAGCAGCCAGACAGGTGCAAACTATGGCTACACCTTC; CDR3aa: CASSQTGANYGYTF
abundance: NA; v_gene: TRBV7-2; d_gene: NA; j_gene: TRBJ1-1; CDR3nt: TGTGCCAGCACCTTCCTCAGGGGTTGGGAAGCTTTCTTT; CDR3aa: CASTFLRGWEAFF
abundance: NA; v_gene: TRBV7-9; d_gene: TRBD1; j_gene: TRBJ1-1; CDR3nt: TGTGCCAGCAGCTTAGAGGGACAGGGGACATATGAAGCTTTCTTT; CDR3aa: CASSLEGQGTYEAFF
abundance: NA; v_gene: TRBV2; d_gene: TRBD1; j_gene: TRBJ1-1; CDR3nt: TGTGCCAGCAGGCGTTCCGGGACAGTCGAAATGGAAGCTTTCTTT; CDR3aa: CASRRSGTVEMEAFF
abundance: NA; v_gene: TRBV7-6; d_gene: TRBD1; j_gene: TRBJ1-1; CDR3nt: TGTGCCAGCAGCCCAGGGACAGGTGAAGCTTTCTTT; CDR3aa: CASSPGTGEAFF
abundance: few; v_gene: TRBV7-3; d_gene: TRBD1; j_gene: TRBJ2-6; CDR3nt: TGTGCCAGCAGCCGACAGGGCCCGAGATCTGGGGCCAACGTCCTGACTTTC; CDR3aa: CASSRQGPRSGANVLTF
abundance: NA; v_gene: TRBV7-9; d_gene: TRBD1; j_gene: TRBJ2-5; CDR3nt: TGTGCCAGCAGCTTAGGGGACAGGGGAACTCGGGAGACCCAGTACTTC; CDR3aa: CASSLGDRGTRETQYF
abundance: NA; v_gene: TRBV9; d_gene: TRBD1; j_gene: TRBJ1-3; CDR3nt: TGTGCCAGCAGCGCTCTCCCTAGACAGGGGGCTGGAAACACCATATATTTT; CDR3aa: CASSALPRQGAGNTIYF
abundance: NA; v_gene: TRBV5-4; d_gene: NA; j_gene: TRBJ2-7; CDR3nt: TGTGCCAGCAGCTTGGTAGCACAGGGTGGGGGCGAGCAGTACTTC; CDR3aa: CASSLVAQGGGEQYF
abundance: NA; v_gene: TRBV30; d_gene: TRBD2; j_gene: TRBJ2-1; CDR3nt: TGTGCCTGGAGTGAAGGGGGAGCGGGAGTTCTGGATGAGCAGTTCTTC; CDR3aa: CAWSEGGAGVLDEQFF
abundance: few; v_gene: TRBV13; d_gene: NA; j_gene: TRBJ1-1; CDR3nt: TGTGCCAGCAGCTTGGCCGGAGGCTTTGAAGCTTTCTTT; CDR3aa: CASSLAGGFEAFF
abundance: NA; v_gene: TRBV14; d_gene: TRBD1; j_gene: TRBJ2-1; CDR3nt: TGTGCCAGCAGCCATAGGACAGGCAATGAGCAGTTCTTC; CDR3aa: CASSHRTGNEQFF
abundance: NA; v_gene: TRBV4-3; d_gene: NA; j_gene: TRBJ1-2; CDR3nt: TGCGCCAGCAGCCAAGATGGGGGTGGGACCAGGGGTGGCTACACCTTC; CDR3aa: CASSQDGGGTRGGYTF
abundance: NA; v_gene: TRBV9; d_gene: TRBD2; j_gene: TRBJ2-3; CDR3nt: TGTGCCAGCAGCGAGTTAGCGGGAGAGAGATATACGCAGTATTTT; CDR3aa: CASSELAGERYTQYF
abundance: NA; v_gene: TRBV29-1; d_gene: TRBD1; j_gene: TRBJ1-2; CDR3nt: TGCAGCGCAATCGGGACAGAGGATGGTGGCTACACCTTC; CDR3aa: CSAIGTEDGGYTF
abundance: NA; v_gene: TRBV6-5; d_gene: NA; j_gene: TRBJ1-5; CDR3nt: TGTGCCAGCAGTCCCCGGGGAAATCAGCCCCAGCATTTT; CDR3aa: CASSPRGNQPQHF
abundance: NA; v_gene: TRBV6-1; d_gene: NA; j_gene: TRBJ1-1; CDR3nt: TGTGCCAGCAGTGCCGGGAGGCAGGGGCCGCGGGCTGAAGCTTTCTTT; CDR3aa: CASSAGRQGPRAEAFF
abundance: few; v_gene: TRBV7-3; d_gene: NA; j_gene: TRBJ2-2; CDR3nt: TGTGCCAGCAGCCCGGGACATTACACCGGGGAGCTGTTTTTT; CDR3aa: CASSPGHYTGELFF
abundance: NA; v_gene: TRBV5-1; d_gene: NA; j_gene: TRBJ2-7; CDR3nt: TGCGCCAGCAGCGCGGGGACTGACCACGAGCAGTACTTC; CDR3aa: CASSAGTDHEQYF
abundance: few; v_gene: TRBV6-5; d_gene: TRBD1; j_gene: TRBJ1-2; CDR3nt: TGTGCCAGCAGTTCCGGGACAGGGGCCTATGGCTACACCTTC; CDR3aa: CASSSGTGAYGYTF
abundance: NA; v_gene: TRBV9; d_gene: NA; j_gene: TRBJ1-1; CDR3nt: TGTGCCAGCAGCGTAGGAGGGACACCTTTGAACACTGAAGCTTTCTTT; CDR3aa: CASSVGGTPLNTEAFF
abundance: NA; v_gene: TRBV9; d_gene: TRBD1; j_gene: TRBJ1-5; CDR3nt: TGTGCCAGCAGCGCGACAGGGGGCATACAGCCCCAGCATTTT; CDR3aa: CASSATGGIQPQHF
abundance: NA; v_gene: TRBV18; d_gene: TRBD1; j_gene: TRBJ2-7; CDR3nt: TGTGCCAGCTCACCGGGACAGGTTTTCTACGAGCAGTACTTC; CDR3aa: CASSPGQVFYEQYF
abundance: few; v_gene: TRBV4-2; d_gene: NA; j_gene: TRBJ2-1; CDR3nt: TGTGCCAGCAGCCAAGAAGGGGTTGCTGAGCAGTTCTTC; CDR3aa: CASSQEGVAEQFF
abundance: NA; v_gene: TRBV5-5; d_gene: NA; j_gene: TRBJ1-3; CDR3nt: TGTGCCAGCAGCTTGGAGCCGTCCTCTGGAAACACCATATATTTT; CDR3aa: CASSLEPSSGNTIYF
abundance: NA; v_gene: TRBV28; d_gene: TRBD2; j_gene: TRBJ2-1; CDR3nt: TGTGCCAGCAGTAAAGTTAGCGGGGGCGGCAATGAGCAGTTCTTC; CDR3aa: CASSKVSGGGNEQFF
abundance: NA; v_gene: TRBV30; d_gene: TRBD1; j_gene: TRBJ1-2; CDR3nt: TGTGCCTGGAGTCCACTCCGGGACAGGGGTAAGTTGGGCTACACCTTC; CDR3aa: CAWSPLRDRGKLGYTF
abundance: once; v_gene: TRBV7-9; d_gene: TRBD1; j_gene: TRBJ2-5; CDR3nt: TGTGCCAGCAGCTTAGGGCAGGGGGACCAAGAGACCCAGTACTTC; CDR3aa: CASSLGQGDQETQYF
abundance: NA; v_gene: TRBV29-1; d_gene: TRBD1; j_gene: TRBJ1-4; CDR3nt: TGCAGCGTTGCTGGCCTGACAGGGCTCAATGAAAAACTGTTTTTT; CDR3aa: CSVAGLTGLNEKLFF
abundance: NA; v_gene: TRBV29-1; d_gene: NA; j_gene: TRBJ1-1; CDR3nt: TGCAGCGTTGACCAGAAGAACACTGAAGCTTTCTTT; CDR3aa: CSVDQKNTEAFF
abundance: NA; v_gene: TRBV19; d_gene: NA; j_gene: TRBJ1-5; CDR3nt: TGTGCCAGTAGTGCGTCCAGGGTGATCAATCAGCCCCAGCATTTT; CDR3aa: CASSASRVINQPQHF
abundance: NA; v_gene: TRBV7-2; d_gene: NA; j_gene: TRBJ1-1; CDR3nt: TGTGCCAGCAGCTTAGGACCACTCGGGACTGAAGCTTTCTTT; CDR3aa: CASSLGPLGTEAFF
abundance: NA; v_gene: TRBV14; d_gene: TRBD2; j_gene: TRBJ2-3; CDR3nt: TGTGCCAGCAGCCAAGAAGCGGGAGGCCCTTGGGAGCGAGATACGCAGTATTTT; CDR3aa: CASSQEAGGPWERDTQYF
abundance: few; v_gene: TRBV2; d_gene: NA; j_gene: TRBJ2-2; CDR3nt: TGTGCCAGCAGTGCAACCGCCGGCCAGGGGAACACCGGGGAGCTGTTTTTT; CDR3aa: CASSATAGQGNTGELFF
abundance: NA; v_gene: TRBV11-2; d_gene: NA; j_gene: TRBJ2-2; CDR3nt: TGTGCCAGCAGCCCTCATCGGGGTGGACCCACCGGGGAGCTGTTTTTT; CDR3aa: CASSPHRGGPTGELFF
abundance: once; v_gene: TRBV7-9; d_gene: TRBD1; j_gene: TRBJ2-7; CDR3nt: TGTGCCAGCAGCAAATCCCGGGACAGGGAGGAGCAGTACTTC; CDR3aa: CASSKSRDREEQYF
abundance: NA; v_gene: TRBV28; d_gene: NA; j_gene: TRBJ1-6; CDR3nt: TGTGCCAGCAGTTCAATTTTACGAGAGAAGAGGTATAATTCACCCCTCCACTTT; CDR3aa: CASSSILREKRYNSPLHF
abundance: NA; v_gene: TRBV9; d_gene: NA; j_gene: TRBJ1-2; CDR3nt: TGTGCCAGCAGCGTAGACCCGGACAGAAACTATGGCTACACCTTC; CDR3aa: CASSVDPDRNYGYTF
abundance: NA; v_gene: TRBV10-3; d_gene: TRBD1; j_gene: TRBJ1-2; CDR3nt: TGTGCCACCCATTCCGGGACAGGGACGGGCTACACCTTC; CDR3aa: CATHSGTGTGYTF
abundance: NA; v_gene: TRBV2; d_gene: TRBD2; j_gene: TRBJ2-1; CDR3nt: TGTGCCAGCAGCCCAAGCGGGGGCTACAATGAGCAGTTCTTC; CDR3aa: CASSPSGGYNEQFF
abundance: NA; v_gene: TRBV5-5; d_gene: TRBD1; j_gene: TRBJ1-5; CDR3nt: TGTGCCAGCAGCTTGGGGGGACAGATTATCAGCCGGCCCCAGCATTTT; CDR3aa: CASSLGGQIISRPQHF
abundance: once; v_gene: TRBV27; d_gene: TRBD1; j_gene: TRBJ2-1; CDR3nt: TGTGCCAGCAGTTTATACGGGACAGCATACAATGAGCAGTTCTTC; CDR3aa: CASSLYGTAYNEQFF
abundance: NA; v_gene: TRBV5-5; d_gene: TRBD1; j_gene: TRBJ1-2; CDR3nt: TGTGCCAGCAGCGTTACGGACAGGGAAAAGGGCTATGGCTACACCTTC; CDR3aa: CASSVTDREKGYGYTF
abundance: NA; v_gene: TRBV5-1; d_gene: NA; j_gene: TRBJ1-4; CDR3nt: TGCGCCAGCAGCCTGGGGGGCCCTCAGGGAGAAAAACTGTTTTTT; CDR3aa: CASSLGGPQGEKLFF
abundance: few; v_gene: TRBV6-5; d_gene: NA; j_gene: TRBJ1-5; CDR3nt: TGTGCCAGCAGCCAACAGGGAGTTAATCAGCCCCAGCATTTT; CDR3aa: CASSQQGVNQPQHF
abundance: NA; v_gene: TRBV9; d_gene: TRBD2; j_gene: TRBJ2-1; CDR3nt: TGTGCCAGCAGCCCACGGACTAGCGGGAGCTCCTACAATGAGCAGTTCTTC; CDR3aa: CASSPRTSGSSYNEQFF
abundance: NA; v_gene: TRBV7-2; d_gene: TRBD2; j_gene: TRBJ2-7; CDR3nt: TGTGCCAGCAGCTTAGAGTTGAGTAGCGGGGGCTACGAGCAGTACTTC; CDR3aa: CASSLELSSGGYEQYF
abundance: NA; v_gene: TRBV6-5; d_gene: TRBD1; j_gene: TRBJ1-1; CDR3nt: TGTGCCAGCAGTTACGGTTACAGGGGAAACACTGAAGCTTTCTTT; CDR3aa: CASSYGYRGNTEAFF
abundance: NA; v_gene: TRBV29-1; d_gene: TRBD1; j_gene: TRBJ1-2; CDR3nt: TGCAGCGTTAACGGACAGGCTAACTATGGCTACACCTTC; CDR3aa: CSVNGQANYGYTF
abundance: NA; v_gene: TRBV7-9; d_gene: NA; j_gene: TRBJ2-2; CDR3nt: TGTGCCAGCAGCCCATACACCGGGGAGCTGTTTTTT; CDR3aa: CASSPYTGELFF
abundance: NA; v_gene: TRBV7-3; d_gene: TRBD2; j_gene: TRBJ2-3; CDR3nt: TGTGCCAGCAGCTTGGGACTAGGCACAGATACGCAGTATTTT; CDR3aa: CASSLGLGTDTQYF
abundance: few; v_gene: TRBV6-6; d_gene: NA; j_gene: TRBJ1-5; CDR3nt: TGTGCCAGCAGTTTCTACAGGGATCAGCCCCAGCATTTT; CDR3aa: CASSFYRDQPQHF
abundance: NA; v_gene: TRBV10-3; d_gene: TRBD1; j_gene: TRBJ1-1; CDR3nt: TGTGCCATCAGGGGGGGACAGACAGCCAGCACTGAAGCTTTCTTT; CDR3aa: CAIRGGQTASTEAFF